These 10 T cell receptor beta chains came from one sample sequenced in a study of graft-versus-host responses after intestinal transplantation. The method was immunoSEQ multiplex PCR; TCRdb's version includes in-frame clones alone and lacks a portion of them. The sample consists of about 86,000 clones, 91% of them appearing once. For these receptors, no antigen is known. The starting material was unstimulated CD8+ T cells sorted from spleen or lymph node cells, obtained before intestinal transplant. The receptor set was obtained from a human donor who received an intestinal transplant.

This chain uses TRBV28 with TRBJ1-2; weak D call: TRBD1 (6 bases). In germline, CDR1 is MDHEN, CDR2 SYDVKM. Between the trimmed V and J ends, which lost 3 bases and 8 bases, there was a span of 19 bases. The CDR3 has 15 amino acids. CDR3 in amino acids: CASSFPYGGAGGYTF. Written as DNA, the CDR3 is TGTGCCAGCAGTTTCCCTTATGGGGGGGCAGGAGGCTACACCTTC.

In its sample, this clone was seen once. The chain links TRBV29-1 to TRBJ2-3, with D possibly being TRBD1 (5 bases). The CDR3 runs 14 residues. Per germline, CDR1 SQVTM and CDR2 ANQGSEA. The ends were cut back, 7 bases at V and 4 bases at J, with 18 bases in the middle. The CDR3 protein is CSAGNVHLPDTQYF. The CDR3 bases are TGCAGCGCAGGGAACGTCCACCTACCAGATACGCAGTATTTT.

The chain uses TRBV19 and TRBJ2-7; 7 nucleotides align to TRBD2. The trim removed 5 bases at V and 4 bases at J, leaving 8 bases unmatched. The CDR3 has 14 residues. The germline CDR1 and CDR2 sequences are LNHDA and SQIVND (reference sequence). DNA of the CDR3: TGTGCCAGTAGTCCGCGGGACTACGATTACGAGCAGTACTTC. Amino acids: CASSPRDYDYEQYF.

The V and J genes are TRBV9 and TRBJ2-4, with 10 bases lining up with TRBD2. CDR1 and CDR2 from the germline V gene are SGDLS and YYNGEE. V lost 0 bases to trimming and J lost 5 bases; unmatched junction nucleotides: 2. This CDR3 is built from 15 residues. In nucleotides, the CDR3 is TGTGCCAGCAGCGTAGCTGGACTAGCGGAAAACATTCAGTACTTC. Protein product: CASSVAGLAENIQYF.

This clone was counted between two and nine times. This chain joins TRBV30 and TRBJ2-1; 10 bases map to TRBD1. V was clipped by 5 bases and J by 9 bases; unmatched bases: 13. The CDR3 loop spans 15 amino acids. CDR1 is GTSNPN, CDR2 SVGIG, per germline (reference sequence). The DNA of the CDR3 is TGTGCCTGGTCGTTACCGGGACAGGGGATCAGTGAGCAGTTCTTC. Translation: CAWSLPGQGISEQFF.

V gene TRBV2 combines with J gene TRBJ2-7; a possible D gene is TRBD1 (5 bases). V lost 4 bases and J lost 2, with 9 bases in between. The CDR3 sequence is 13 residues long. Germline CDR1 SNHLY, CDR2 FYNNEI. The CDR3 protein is CASSGQTPYEQYF. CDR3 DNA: TGTGCCAGCAGTGGACAGACCCCCTACGAGCAGTACTTC.

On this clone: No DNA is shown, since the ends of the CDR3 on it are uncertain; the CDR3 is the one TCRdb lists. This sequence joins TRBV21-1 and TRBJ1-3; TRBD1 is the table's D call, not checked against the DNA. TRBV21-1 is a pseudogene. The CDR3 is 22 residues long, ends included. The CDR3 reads CASRGSRDRGPWAEGTGNTIYF.

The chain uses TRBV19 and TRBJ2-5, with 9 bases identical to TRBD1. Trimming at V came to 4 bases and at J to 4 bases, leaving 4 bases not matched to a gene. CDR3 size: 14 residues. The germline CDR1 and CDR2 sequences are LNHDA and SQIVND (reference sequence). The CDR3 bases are TGTGCCAGTAGTAAACAGGGGGCAGGAGAGACCCAGTACTTC. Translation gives CASSKQGAGETQYF.

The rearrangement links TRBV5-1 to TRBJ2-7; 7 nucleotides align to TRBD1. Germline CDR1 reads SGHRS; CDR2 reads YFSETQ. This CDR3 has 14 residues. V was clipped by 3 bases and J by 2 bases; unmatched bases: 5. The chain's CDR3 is CASSSRQGPYEQYF. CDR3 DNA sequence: TGCGCCAGCAGCTCGCGACAGGGACCCTACGAGCAGTACTTC.

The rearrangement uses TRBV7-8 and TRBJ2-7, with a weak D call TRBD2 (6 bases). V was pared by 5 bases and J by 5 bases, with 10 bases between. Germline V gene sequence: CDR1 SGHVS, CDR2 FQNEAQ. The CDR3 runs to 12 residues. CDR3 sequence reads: CASSLTGDEQYF. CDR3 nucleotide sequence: TGTGCCAGCAGCCTCACGGGGGACGAGCAGTACTTC.